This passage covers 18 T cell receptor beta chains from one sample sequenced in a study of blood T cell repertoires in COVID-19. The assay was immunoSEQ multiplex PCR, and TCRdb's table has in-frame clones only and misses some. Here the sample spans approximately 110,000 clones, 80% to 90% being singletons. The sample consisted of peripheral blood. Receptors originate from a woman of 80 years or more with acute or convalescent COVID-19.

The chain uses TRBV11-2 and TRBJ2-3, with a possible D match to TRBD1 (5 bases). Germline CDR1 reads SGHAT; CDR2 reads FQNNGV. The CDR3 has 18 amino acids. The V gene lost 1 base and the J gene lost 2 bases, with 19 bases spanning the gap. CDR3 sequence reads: CASSLVGAGLSSTDTQYF. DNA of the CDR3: TGTGCCAGCAGCTTAGTAGGAGCAGGGTTAAGTTCCACAGATACGCAGTATTTT.

The CDR3 is CASSQNQGAILGNQPQHF. CDR3 nucleotides: TGTGCCAGCAGTCAAAACCAGGGGGCTATTTTGGGCAATCAGCCCCAGCATTTT. The chain carries TRBV7-8 and TRBJ1-5, with 8 positions matching TRBD1. From germline, CDR1 is SGHVS and CDR2 FQNEAQ. The trim removed 6 bases at V and 2 bases at J, leaving 15 bases unmatched. This CDR3 contains 18 residues.

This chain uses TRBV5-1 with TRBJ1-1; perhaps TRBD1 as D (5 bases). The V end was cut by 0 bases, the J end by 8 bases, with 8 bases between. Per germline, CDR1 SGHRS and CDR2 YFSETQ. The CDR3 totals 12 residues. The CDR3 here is CASSLGTPEAFF. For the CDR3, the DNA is TGCGCCAGCAGCTTGGGGACACCCGAAGCTTTCTTT.

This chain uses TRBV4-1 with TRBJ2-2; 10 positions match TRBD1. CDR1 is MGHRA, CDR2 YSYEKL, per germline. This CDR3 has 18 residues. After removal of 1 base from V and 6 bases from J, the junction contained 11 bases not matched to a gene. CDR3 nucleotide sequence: TGCGCCAGCAGCCAAGCGGACAGGGGGATGGTACGGTCCGGGGAGCTGTTTTTT. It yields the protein CASSQADRGMVRSGELFF.

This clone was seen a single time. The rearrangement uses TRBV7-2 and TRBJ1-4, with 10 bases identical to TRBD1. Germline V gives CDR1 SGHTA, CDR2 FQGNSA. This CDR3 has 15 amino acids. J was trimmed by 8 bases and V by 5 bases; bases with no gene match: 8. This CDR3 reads CASSLRTGGGEKLFF. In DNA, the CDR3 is TGTGCCAGCAGCCTCAGGACAGGGGGAGGGGAAAAACTGTTTTTT. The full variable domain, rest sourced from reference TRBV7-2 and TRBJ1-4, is GAGVSQSPSNKVTEKGKDVELRCDPISGHTALYWYRQSLGQGLEFLIYFQGNSAPDKSGLPSDRFSAERTGGSVSTLTIQRTQQEDSAVYLCASSLRTGGGEKLFFGSGTQLSVL.

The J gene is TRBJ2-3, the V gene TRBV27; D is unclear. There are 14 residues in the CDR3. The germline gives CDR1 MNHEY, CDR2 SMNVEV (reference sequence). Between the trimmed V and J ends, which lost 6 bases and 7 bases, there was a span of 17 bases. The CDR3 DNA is TGTGCCAGCAGGTCCACAGTTGAACGTCATACGCAGTATTTT. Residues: CASRSTVERHTQYF.

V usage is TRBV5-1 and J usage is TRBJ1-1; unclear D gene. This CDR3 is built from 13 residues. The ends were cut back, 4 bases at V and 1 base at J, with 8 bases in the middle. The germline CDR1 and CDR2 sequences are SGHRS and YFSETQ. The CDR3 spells CASSTVGNTEAFF. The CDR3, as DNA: TGCGCCAGCAGCACGGTCGGGAACACTGAAGCTTTCTTT.

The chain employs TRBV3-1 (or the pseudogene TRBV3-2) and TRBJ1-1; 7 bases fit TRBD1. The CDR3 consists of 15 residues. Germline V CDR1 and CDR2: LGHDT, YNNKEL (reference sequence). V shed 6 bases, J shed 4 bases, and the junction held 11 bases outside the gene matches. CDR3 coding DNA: TGTGCCAGCAGGGCCGACAGGGTTTTGGGCACTGAAGCTTTCTTT. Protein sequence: CASRADRVLGTEAFF.

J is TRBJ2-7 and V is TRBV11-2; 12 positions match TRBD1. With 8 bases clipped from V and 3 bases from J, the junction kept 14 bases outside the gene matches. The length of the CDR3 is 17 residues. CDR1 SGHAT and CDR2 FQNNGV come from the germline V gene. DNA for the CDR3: TGTGCCAGCTTCGAGGGCCGGGACAGGGGGCGAAACTACGAGCAGTACTTC. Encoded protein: CASFEGRDRGRNYEQYF.

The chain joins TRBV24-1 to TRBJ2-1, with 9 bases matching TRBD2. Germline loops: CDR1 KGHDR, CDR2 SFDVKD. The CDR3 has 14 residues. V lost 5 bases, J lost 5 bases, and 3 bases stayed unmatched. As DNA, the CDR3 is TGTGCCACCAGTGGTGCGGGGGGGGACAATGAGCAGTTCTTC. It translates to CATSGAGGDNEQFF.

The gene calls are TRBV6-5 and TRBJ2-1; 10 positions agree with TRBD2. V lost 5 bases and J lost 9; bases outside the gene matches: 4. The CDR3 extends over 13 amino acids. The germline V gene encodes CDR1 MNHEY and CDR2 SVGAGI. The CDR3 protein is CASSSGGAFEQFF. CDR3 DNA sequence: TGTGCCAGCAGTAGCGGGGGGGCCTTTGAGCAGTTCTTC.

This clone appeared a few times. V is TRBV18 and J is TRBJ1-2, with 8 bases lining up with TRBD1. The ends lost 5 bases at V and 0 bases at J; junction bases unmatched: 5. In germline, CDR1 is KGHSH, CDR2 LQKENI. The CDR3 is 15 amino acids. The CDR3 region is CASSTGQGTNYGYTF. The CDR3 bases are TGTGCCAGCTCAACAGGACAGGGTACTAACTATGGCTACACCTTC.

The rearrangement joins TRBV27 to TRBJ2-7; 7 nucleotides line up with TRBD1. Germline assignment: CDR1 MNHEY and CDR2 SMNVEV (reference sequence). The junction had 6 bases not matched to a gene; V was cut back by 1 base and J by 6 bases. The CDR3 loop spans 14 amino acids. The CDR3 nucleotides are TGTGCCAGCAGTTTATTAGTGACAGGGCTCGAGCAGTACTTC. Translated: CASSLLVTGLEQYF.

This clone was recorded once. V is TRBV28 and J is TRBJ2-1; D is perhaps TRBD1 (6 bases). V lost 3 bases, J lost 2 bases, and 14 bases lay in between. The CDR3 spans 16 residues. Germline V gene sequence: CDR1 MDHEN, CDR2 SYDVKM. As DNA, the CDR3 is TGTGCCAGCAGTTTTACGTTCCGGGACACCTACAATGAGCAGTTCTTC. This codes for CASSFTFRDTYNEQFF.

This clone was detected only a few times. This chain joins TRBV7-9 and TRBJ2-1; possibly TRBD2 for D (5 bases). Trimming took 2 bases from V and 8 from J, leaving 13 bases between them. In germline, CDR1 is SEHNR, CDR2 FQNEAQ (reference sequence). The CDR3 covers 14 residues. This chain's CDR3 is CASSLSALVHEQFF. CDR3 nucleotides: TGTGCCAGCAGCTTATCGGCACTAGTCCATGAGCAGTTCTTC.

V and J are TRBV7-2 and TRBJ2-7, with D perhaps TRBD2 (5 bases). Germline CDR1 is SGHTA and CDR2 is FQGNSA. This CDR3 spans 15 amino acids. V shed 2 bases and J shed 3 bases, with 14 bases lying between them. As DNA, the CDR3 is TGTGCCAGCAGCTTATCCCCGACTACGCGCTACGAGCAGTACTTC. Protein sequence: CASSLSPTTRYEQYF.

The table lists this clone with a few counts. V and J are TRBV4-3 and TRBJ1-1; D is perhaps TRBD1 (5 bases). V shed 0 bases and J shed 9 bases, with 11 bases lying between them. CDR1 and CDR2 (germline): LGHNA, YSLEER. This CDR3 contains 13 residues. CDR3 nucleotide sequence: TGCGCCAGCAGCCAAGATTTGGGGCCTAAAGCTTTCTTT. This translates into CASSQDLGPKAFF.

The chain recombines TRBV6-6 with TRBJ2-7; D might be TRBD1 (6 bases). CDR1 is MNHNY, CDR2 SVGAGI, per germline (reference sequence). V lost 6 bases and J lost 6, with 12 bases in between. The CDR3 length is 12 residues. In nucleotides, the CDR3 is TGTGCCAGCAGCGGACAGTCCCTCGAGCAGTACTTC. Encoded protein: CASSGQSLEQYF.